This record covers a single TCR beta chain. This entry belongs to a study of blood T cell repertoires in COVID-19. Study overall: COVID-19 samples from acute and convalescent phases originated in the United States, Italy and Spain. From T cells, B-cell-depleted T cells, or PBMCs came the material, which was cDNA or gDNA.

Recruitment covered over 20 US areas and drew participants whose ages spanned roughly 18 to 90 years. Participants' own reports of clinical history determined their cohort assignment. Sequencing was performed with immunoSEQ multiplex PCR; in TCRdb, only in-frame clones are kept and a portion is missing. The sample has some 370,000 clones, over 80% seen once. The specimen sequenced was PBMCs or T cells enriched from blood (not recorded which). The TCR comes from a woman aged 45-65 years who had recovered from COVID-19.

The CDR3 nucleotides are TGTGCCTGGAGTGTACTAGCGGGCTGGACGGCTGAAGCTTTCTTT. It specifies CAWSVLAGWTAEAFF. V gene TRBV30 combines with J gene TRBJ1-1; unclear D gene. CDR3 length: 15 amino acids. Germline V lookup: CDR1 GTSNPN, CDR2 SVGIG (reference sequence). With 0 bases removed from V and 6 bases from J, the gap between germline ends came to 17 bases.